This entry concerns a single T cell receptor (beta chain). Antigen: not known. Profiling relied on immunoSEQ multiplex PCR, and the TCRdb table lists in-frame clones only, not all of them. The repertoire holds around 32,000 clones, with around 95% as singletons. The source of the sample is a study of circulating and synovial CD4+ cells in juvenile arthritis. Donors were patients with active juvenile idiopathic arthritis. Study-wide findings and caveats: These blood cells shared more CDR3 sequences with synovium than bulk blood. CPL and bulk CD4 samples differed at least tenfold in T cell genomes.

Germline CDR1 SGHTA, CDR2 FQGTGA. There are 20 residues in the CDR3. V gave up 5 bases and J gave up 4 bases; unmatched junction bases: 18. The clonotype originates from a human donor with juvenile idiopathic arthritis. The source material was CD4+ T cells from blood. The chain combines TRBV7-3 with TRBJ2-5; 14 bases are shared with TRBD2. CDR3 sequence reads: CASSQGPSGTSGSKGETQYF. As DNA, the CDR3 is TGTGCCAGCAGCCAAGGGCCTTCGGGGACTAGCGGGAGCAAGGGAGAGACCCAGTACTTC.